This paragraph reports one TCR beta chain. The clone's antigen remains unknown. Base quality data are lacking; no much larger clone is found one base away. Spanning cysteine to phenylalanine, the CDR3 consists of 13 amino acids. Here the CDR3 DNA is all that survives: 39 bases in frame from base 1. CDR1 MNHEY and CDR2 SMNVEV are derived from the germline V gene (reference sequence). V and J lose 3 bases and 1 base, and a span of 6 bases separates them. TCRbeta CDR3 regions were amplified from genomic DNA by means of the immunoSEQ Assay, a bias-controlled multiplex PCR. In the original analysis: Within the assay, amplification of reference gene primers was used to estimate how many nucleated cells each sample contained. To quantify the absolute abundance of each unique TCRbeta CDR3 rearrangement, sequence reads were collapsed and filtered. Productive Simpson clonality was computed per sample as the square root of Simpson's diversity index over productive rearrangements. TCRdb's version of the immuneACCESS table is confined to in-frame rearrangements and falls short of the full clone set. An unresolved V gene accounts for under half of the shortfall where checked; the remainder is of unknown origin. That table supplies the V and J calls and clone size; D and trimming were determined from the DNA. The sample contains over 150,000 clones, 94% of them found a single time. The leading ten clones occupy 0.76% of the sample.

This entry is derived from a study of blood T cell repertoires in COVID-19 (dated by TCRdb to between 2020 and 2021). The study in broad terms: Collaborator samples came from the United States, Italy and Spain and covered acute and convalescent phases of COVID-19. Where available, HLA class I and class II types were obtained from metadata supplied by the sample provider rather than from assay-based typing. The dataset comprised deeply sampled blood TCRbeta repertoires from subjects exposed to, actively infected with, or recovered from COVID-19. The sample metadata nearly always contained a de-identified subject ID, COVID-19 status, age in years and sex. The samples were drawn from two sources: the first 160 participants of the ongoing ImmuneRACE study, and 1,000 to 1,500 subjects contributed by 6 global collaborators. The material from the prospective study consisted of cDNA or gDNA derived from T cells, B-cell-depleted T cells, or PBMCs. The repertoires were released in a freely available public database intended as a resource for research on the immune response to SARS-CoV-2.

Beyond this particular receptor, the publication reports: The quantity of clinical and demographic metadata differed by source and by participant and was supplied without curation.

One collaborating source in Seattle enrolled patients while the patients were actively infected and followed the patients over time throughout the course of disease. The collaborating institutions used their own protocols to collect whole blood in K2EDTA tubes. For TCRbeta analysis, collaborators shipped samples as frozen whole blood, isolated PBMCs, or DNA extracted from either of those sample types. The source is a man younger than 40 with COVID-19, enrolled during active disease. Source material: peripheral blood. The chain is encoded by TRBV27 joined to TRBJ1-1; no D gene is confidently identified. The DNA sequence reads TGTGCCAGCAGTTTGCACTGGAACACTGAAGCTTTCTTT. It encodes CASSLHWNTEAFF.